This T cell receptor (beta chain) was observed in a study of blood T cell repertoires in COVID-19. Across the whole study: From the United States, Italy and Spain came samples of acute and convalescent COVID-19. T cells, B-cell-depleted T cells, or PBMCs supplied cDNA or gDNA.

CDR1 SGHTA and CDR2 FQGNSA come from the germline V gene. This CDR3 region has 12 residues. V was shortened by 5 bases and J by 6 bases, with 7 bases between the two germline ends. Source study methods: It was from reference gene primer amplification that nucleated cell counts were estimated. Here immunoSEQ multiplex PCR was the method, and the copy in TCRdb shows in-frame clones only, minus some. V, J and clone size are taken as reported in that table, and D and trimming were inferred from the DNA itself. The sample yields under 300,000 clones, approximately 92% seen once. The sequencing input was peripheral blood. This TCR came from a woman aged 40 to 50 who had recovered from COVID-19. The chain recombines TRBV7-2 with TRBJ2-2, with D possibly TRBD2 on 5 matching bases. In DNA, the CDR3 is TGTGCCAGCAGCGTGGGAGCCGGGGAGCTGTTTTTT. This encodes CASSVGAGELFF.